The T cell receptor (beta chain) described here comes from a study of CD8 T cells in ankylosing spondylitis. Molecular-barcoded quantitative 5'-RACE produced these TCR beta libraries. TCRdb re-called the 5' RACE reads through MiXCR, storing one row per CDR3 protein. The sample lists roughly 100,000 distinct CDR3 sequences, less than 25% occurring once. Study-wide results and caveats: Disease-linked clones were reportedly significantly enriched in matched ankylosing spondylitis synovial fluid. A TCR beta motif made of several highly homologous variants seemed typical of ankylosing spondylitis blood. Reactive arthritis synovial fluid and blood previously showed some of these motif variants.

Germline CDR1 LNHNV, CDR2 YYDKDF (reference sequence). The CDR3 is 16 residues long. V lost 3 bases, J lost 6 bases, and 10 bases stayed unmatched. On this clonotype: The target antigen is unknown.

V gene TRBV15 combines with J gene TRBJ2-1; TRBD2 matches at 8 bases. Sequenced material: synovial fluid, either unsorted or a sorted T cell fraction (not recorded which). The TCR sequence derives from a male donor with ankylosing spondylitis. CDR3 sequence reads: CATSSLAGIRINEQFF. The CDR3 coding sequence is TGTGCCACCAGCAGTTTAGCGGGAATTAGAATCAATGAGCAGTTCTTC. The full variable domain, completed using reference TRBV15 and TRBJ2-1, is DAMVIQNPRYQVTQFGKPVTLSCSQTLNHNVMYWYQQKSSQAPKLLFHYYDKDFNNEADTPDNFQSRRPNTSFCFLDIRSPGLGDTAMYLCATSSLAGIRINEQFFGPGTRLTVL.